The clone carrying this T cell receptor beta chain has more than one count but fewer than ten. Its antigen is as yet unknown. The source of the sample is a study of response to subunit inactivated influenza vaccine. Study-level points and caveats: Researchers suggested that each seasonal influenza vaccination recruits few new T cells.

The CDR3 loop spans 12 amino acids. Germline V gives CDR1 MNHEY, CDR2 SMNVEV (reference sequence). V lost 5 bases and J 5 bases, leaving 8 bases between the germline ends. MiXCR was run by TCRdb on the RT-PCR reads, yielding one entry per CDR3 protein. This table holds over 650,000 distinct CDR3 sequences, approximately 17% found once. The V and J genes are TRBV27 and TRBJ2-3; maybe TRBD1 (6 bases). This TCR derives from a man in his forties or fifties who received an inactivated influenza vaccine. Sequences were derived from PBMCs from blood, sampled about 5 days after vaccination. The CDR3 spells CASSPQGDTQYF. The CDR3 nucleotides are TGTGCCAGCAGTCCACAGGGAGATACGCAGTATTTT.